Each of the 14 T cell receptor beta chains below was sequenced from the same sample in a study of cytomegalovirus exposure and HLA in healthy donors. The PCR used 60 Vbeta and 13 Jbeta primers. Produced via immunoSEQ multiplex PCR; TCRdb's table is partial and in-frame only. The sample lists roughly 100,000 clones, about 70% seen once, with 0.79% in the top ten. The sequenced sample consisted of PBMCs. The receptors come from a boy between 10 and 17 years old in good health and CMV-seronegative.

The chain is built from TRBV28 and TRBJ1-6, with D possibly being TRBD1 (5 bases). The V gene lost 3 bases and the J gene lost 7 bases, with 16 bases spanning the gap. Germline assignment: CDR1 MDHEN and CDR2 SYDVKM. The CDR3 has 16 residues. CDR3 loop: CASSFLSGGVNSPLHF. For the CDR3, the DNA is TGTGCCAGCAGTTTTCTATCTGGAGGGGTCAATTCACCCCTCCACTTT.

J is TRBJ2-4 and V is TRBV5-4; 8 bases match TRBD1. This CDR3 contains 15 residues. V was pared by 2 bases and J by 6 bases, with 7 bases of the junction left unmatched. Germline CDR1 and CDR2: SGHNT and YYREEE (reference sequence). The CDR3 nucleotides are TGTGCCAGCAGCTTTGCAGGGGGCGATGGAAACATTCAGTACTTC. This encodes CASSFAGGDGNIQYF.

The chain is built from TRBV10-1 and TRBJ1-1, with 11 nucleotides matching TRBD1. Per the germline V gene, CDR1 is WNHNN and CDR2 is SYGVQD (reference sequence). The CDR3 runs 14 residues. Germline trimming cut 6 bases from V and 4 bases from J; bases unmatched to any gene: 4. CDR3 bases: TGCGCCAGCAGGGCCGGGACAGGGGGCACTGAAGCTTTCTTT. Translation: CASRAGTGGTEAFF.

This clone was recorded only once. The J gene is TRBJ1-2, the V gene TRBV9, with D perhaps TRBD1 (6 bases). Germline V gives CDR1 SGDLS, CDR2 YYNGEE. The CDR3 covers 13 residues. V shed 4 bases and J shed 11 bases, with 18 bases lying between them. CDR3 sequence: CASSPWGTGRYTF. For the CDR3, the DNA is TGTGCCAGCAGCCCCTGGGGAACAGGGAGATACACCTTC.

This clone was observed a single time. This chain joins TRBV5-6 and TRBJ1-2; D perhaps matches TRBD1 (5 bases). Trimming removed 0 bases from V and 3 bases from J, with 9 bases in between. CDR1 and CDR2 from the germline V gene are SGHDT and YYEEEE. This CDR3 is built from 14 residues. The CDR3 nucleotides are TGTGCCAGCAGCTTGGTGGGGGAGGACTATGGCTACACCTTC. Its protein is CASSLVGEDYGYTF.

This clone was seen a few times. J is TRBJ2-2 and V is TRBV2, with D possibly being TRBD2 (7 bases). Germline CDR1 is SNHLY and CDR2 is FYNNEI. The CDR3 runs to 14 residues. V was pared by 4 bases and J by 5 bases, with 11 bases between. The CDR3 here is CASSGRGRTGELFF. The CDR3 nucleotides are TGTGCCAGCAGTGGGCGGGGGCGGACCGGGGAGCTGTTTTTT. Together with reference TRBV2 and TRBJ2-2, the CDR3 gives the full variable domain: EPEVTQTPSHQVTQMGQEVILRCVPISNHLYFYWYRQILGQKVEFLVSFYNNEISEKSEIFDDQFSVERPDGSNFTLKIRSTKLEDSAMYFCASSGRGRTGELFFGEGSRLTVL.

The chain carries TRBV30 and TRBJ1-2; D remains unclear. CDR3 length: 12 residues. Trimming cost V 2 bases and J 8 bases, with 12 bases left between them. In germline, CDR1 is GTSNPN, CDR2 SVGIG (reference sequence). This CDR3 reads CAWSSSWRGYTF. CDR3 coding DNA: TGTGCCTGGAGTAGCTCATGGAGGGGCTACACCTTC.

This chain connects TRBV4-3 to TRBJ1-1; D not certain. Germline V gives CDR1 LGHNA, CDR2 YSLEER. V shed 0 bases and J shed 0 bases, with 8 bases lying between them. The CDR3 totals 15 residues. CDR3 bases: TGCGCCAGCAGCCAAGATTTCACAATGAACACTGAAGCTTTCTTT. It encodes CASSQDFTMNTEAFF.

This clone has just one count. This chain connects TRBV2 to TRBJ2-5; 14 bases are a match to TRBD2. Germline assignment: CDR1 SNHLY and CDR2 FYNNEI. The CDR3 runs 16 residues. The junction had 5 bases not matched to a gene; V was cut back by 4 bases and J by 4 bases. DNA for the CDR3: TGTGCCAGCAGTGTGACTAGCGGGAGGGCGGGAGAGACCCAGTACTTC. This gives the protein CASSVTSGRAGETQYF.

This chain connects TRBV28 to TRBJ2-1; TRBD2 matches 7 bases. The junction had 11 bases not matched to a gene; V was cut back by 6 bases and J by 6 bases. This CDR3 has 15 residues. Germline V CDR1 and CDR2: MDHEN, SYDVKM. The CDR3 region has the DNA TGTGCCAGCAGCCGAGACCGGGACTATTCCAATGAGCAGTTCTTC. It specifies CASSRDRDYSNEQFF.

The V call is TRBV30, the J call TRBJ2-5; tentatively, D is TRBD1 (6 bases). The CDR3 has 14 amino acids. Germline assignment: CDR1 GTSNPN and CDR2 SVGIG (reference sequence). V was trimmed by 0 bases and J by 2 bases, leaving 10 bases between them. The CDR3 sequence: CAWSVRTVQETQYF. CDR3 DNA sequence: TGTGCCTGGAGTGTACGGACAGTTCAAGAGACCCAGTACTTC.

This chain connects TRBV13 to TRBJ2-3; D possibly corresponds to TRBD2 (6 bases). Between the trimmed V and J ends, which lost 5 bases and 0 bases, there was a span of 9 bases. The CDR3 totals 14 residues. Germline-derived CDR1 and CDR2 are PRHDT and FYEKMQ (reference sequence). CDR3 coding DNA: TGTGCCAGCAGCCACGGGGGAAGCACAGATACGCAGTATTTT. Residues: CASSHGGSTDTQYF.

This chain links TRBV4-3 with TRBJ2-3, with 8 bases matching TRBD2. The length of the CDR3 is 16 residues. Losses at the gene ends were 1 base for V and 4 bases for J; bases not matched to a gene: 7. CDR1 and CDR2 from the germline V gene are LGHNA and YSLEER. CDR3 sequence: CASSQGSRGGADTQYF. CDR3 coding DNA: TGCGCCAGCAGCCAAGGCTCCCGGGGGGGCGCAGATACGCAGTATTTT.

The rearrangement uses TRBV30 and TRBJ1-1; 9 nucleotides agree with TRBD1. Germline loops: CDR1 GTSNPN, CDR2 SVGIG (reference sequence). The CDR3 runs 13 residues. J was trimmed by 7 bases and V by 4 bases; bases with no gene match: 7. As DNA, the CDR3 is TGTGCCTGGAATCTACAGGGGGCAGGTGAAGCTTTCTTT. Amino acid sequence: CAWNLQGAGEAFF.